Below, 3 T cell receptor beta chains from the same sample are listed, as sequenced in a study of shared clonotypes between healthy human individuals. Terminally differentiated effector memory CD45RA+ cells were excluded by CCR7 positive selection of CD45RO-negative cells. Only in-frame clones appear in the TCRdb table, and some are missing; sequencing was by immunoSEQ multiplex PCR. Here the sample spans 800,000 to 950,000 clones, approximately 97% being singletons. Sequencing used naive CD8+ T cells sorted from blood. All receptors derive from a man aged 30 to 45 in good health.

The rearrangement uses TRBV7-9 and TRBJ2-7; D may be TRBD1 (6 bases). This CDR3 spans 13 amino acids. V lost 4 bases and J lost 3, with 10 bases in between. Germline V gene data show CDR1 as SEHNR and CDR2 as FQNEAQ (reference sequence). The DNA for the CDR3 is TGTGCCAGCAGCTCGGACAGAAACTACGAGCAGTACTTC. Its protein product is CASSSDRNYEQYF. Filled out from reference TRBV7-9 and TRBJ2-7, the complete variable domain reads DTGVSQNPRHKITKRGQNVTFRCDPISEHNRLYWYRQTLGQGPEFLTYFQNEAQLEKSRLLSDRFSAERPKGSFSTLEIQRTEQGDSAMYLCASSSDRNYEQYFGPGTRLTVT.

This sequence joins TRBV7-8 and TRBJ2-1; TRBD1 aligns across 9 bases. The CDR3 runs 16 residues. CDR1 is SGHVS and CDR2 is FQNEAQ in the germline V gene. J lost 10 bases, V lost 2 bases, and 12 bases had no gene match. The CDR3 nucleotides are TGTGCCAGCAGCTTACAGCCGGACAGGGGAGCTTTGGAGCAGTTCTTC. Its translation is CASSLQPDRGALEQFF.

V gene TRBV6-5 combines with J gene TRBJ2-3; 9 nucleotides agree with TRBD2. Germline CDR1 is MNHEY and CDR2 is SVGAGI. The length of the CDR3 is 16 residues. V lost 2 bases to trimming and J lost 3 bases; unmatched junction nucleotides: 6. In DNA, the CDR3 is TGTGCCAGCAGTTACGGTCTAGCGGGGATGACAGATACGCAGTATTTT. It translates to CASSYGLAGMTDTQYF.